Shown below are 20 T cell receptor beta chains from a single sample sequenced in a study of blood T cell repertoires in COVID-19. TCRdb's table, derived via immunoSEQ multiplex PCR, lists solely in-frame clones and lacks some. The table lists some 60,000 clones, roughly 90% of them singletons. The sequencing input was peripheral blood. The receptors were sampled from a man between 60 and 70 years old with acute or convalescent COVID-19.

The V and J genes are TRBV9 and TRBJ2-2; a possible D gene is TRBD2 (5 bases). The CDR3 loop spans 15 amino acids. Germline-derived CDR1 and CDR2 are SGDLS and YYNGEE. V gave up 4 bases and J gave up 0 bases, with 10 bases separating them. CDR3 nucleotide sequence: TGTGCCAGCAGCCACGGGAATGCGAACACCGGGGAGCTGTTTTTT. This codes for CASSHGNANTGELFF.

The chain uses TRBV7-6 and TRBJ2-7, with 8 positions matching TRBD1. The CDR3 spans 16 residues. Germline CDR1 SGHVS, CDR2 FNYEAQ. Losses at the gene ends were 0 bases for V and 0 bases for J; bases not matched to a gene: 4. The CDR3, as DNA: TGTGCCAGCAGCTTAGCTGGGACAGGAACCTCCTACGAGCAGTACTTC. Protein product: CASSLAGTGTSYEQYF.

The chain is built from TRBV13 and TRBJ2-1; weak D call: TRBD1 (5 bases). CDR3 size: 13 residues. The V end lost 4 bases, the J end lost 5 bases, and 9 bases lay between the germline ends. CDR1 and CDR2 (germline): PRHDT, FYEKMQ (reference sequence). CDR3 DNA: TGTGCCAGCAGCTACCAGGGAAACAATGAGCAGTTCTTC. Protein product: CASSYQGNNEQFF.

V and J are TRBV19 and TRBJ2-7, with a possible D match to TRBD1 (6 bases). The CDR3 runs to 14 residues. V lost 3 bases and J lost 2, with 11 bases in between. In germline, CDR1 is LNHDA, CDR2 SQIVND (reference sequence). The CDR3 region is CASSMRGNTYEQYF. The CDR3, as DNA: TGTGCCAGTAGTATGAGGGGGAACACCTACGAGCAGTACTTC.

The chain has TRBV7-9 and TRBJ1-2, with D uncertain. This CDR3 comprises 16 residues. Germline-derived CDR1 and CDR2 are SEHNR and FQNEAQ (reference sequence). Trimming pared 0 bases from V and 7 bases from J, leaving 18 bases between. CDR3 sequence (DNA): TGTGCCAGCAGCTTAGCTAACCGGGATAAAGGTGGTGGCTACACCTTC. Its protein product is CASSLANRDKGGGYTF.

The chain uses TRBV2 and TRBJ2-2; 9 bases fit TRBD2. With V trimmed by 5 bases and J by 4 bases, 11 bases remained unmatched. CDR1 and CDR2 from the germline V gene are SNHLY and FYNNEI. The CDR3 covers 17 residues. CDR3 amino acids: CASSLPGGGAVTGELFF. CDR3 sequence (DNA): TGTGCCAGCAGTCTTCCTGGCGGGGGGGCCGTCACCGGGGAGCTGTTTTTT.

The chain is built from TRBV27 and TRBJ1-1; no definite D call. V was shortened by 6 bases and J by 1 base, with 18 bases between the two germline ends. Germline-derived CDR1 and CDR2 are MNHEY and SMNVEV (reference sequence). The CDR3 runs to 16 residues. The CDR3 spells CASSPVVGVRNTEAFF. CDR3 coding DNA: TGTGCCAGCAGCCCGGTTGTCGGGGTTCGGAACACTGAAGCTTTCTTT.

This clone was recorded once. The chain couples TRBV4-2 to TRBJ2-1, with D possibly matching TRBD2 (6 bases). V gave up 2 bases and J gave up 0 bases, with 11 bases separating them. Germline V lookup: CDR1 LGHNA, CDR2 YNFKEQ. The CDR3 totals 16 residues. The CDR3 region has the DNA TGTGCCAGCAGCCAACCGGGGGAGAGCTCCTACAATGAGCAGTTCTTC. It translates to CASSQPGESSYNEQFF.

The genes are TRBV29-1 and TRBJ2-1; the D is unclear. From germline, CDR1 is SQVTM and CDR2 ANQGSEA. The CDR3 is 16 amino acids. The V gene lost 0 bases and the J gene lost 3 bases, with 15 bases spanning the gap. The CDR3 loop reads CSVEDQDTASYNEQFF. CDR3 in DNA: TGCAGCGTTGAAGATCAAGATACTGCAAGCTACAATGAGCAGTTCTTC.

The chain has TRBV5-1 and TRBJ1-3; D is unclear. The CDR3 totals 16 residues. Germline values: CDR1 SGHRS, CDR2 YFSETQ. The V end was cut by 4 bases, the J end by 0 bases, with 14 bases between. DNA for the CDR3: TGCGCCAGCAGCCTCGTTAGCGTTAGCTCTGGAAACACCATATATTTT. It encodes CASSLVSVSSGNTIYF.

CDR3 in DNA: TGCGCCAGCAGCCTGGACACCCCGAACACTGAAGCTTTCTTT. Amino acids: CASSLDTPNTEAFF. This rearrangement joins TRBV5-1 to TRBJ1-1; perhaps TRBD1 as D (5 bases). CDR3 length equals 14 residues. Germline CDR1 is SGHRS and CDR2 is YFSETQ. The V gene lost 4 bases and the J gene lost 1 base, with 11 bases spanning the gap.

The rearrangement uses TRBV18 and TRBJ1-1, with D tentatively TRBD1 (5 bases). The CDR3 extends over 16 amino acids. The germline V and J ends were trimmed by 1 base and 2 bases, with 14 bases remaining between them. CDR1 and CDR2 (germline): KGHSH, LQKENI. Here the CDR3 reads CASSPQRTQGNTEAFF. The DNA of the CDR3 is TGTGCCAGCTCACCACAACGTACTCAGGGTAACACTGAAGCTTTCTTT.

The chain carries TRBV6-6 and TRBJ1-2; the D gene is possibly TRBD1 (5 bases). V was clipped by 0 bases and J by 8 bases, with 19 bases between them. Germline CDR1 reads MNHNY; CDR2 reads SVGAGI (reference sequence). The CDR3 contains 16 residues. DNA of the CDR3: TGTGCCAGCAGTTACTCGAGGCAGGGCTCATTCGGAGGCTACACCTTC. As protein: CASSYSRQGSFGGYTF.

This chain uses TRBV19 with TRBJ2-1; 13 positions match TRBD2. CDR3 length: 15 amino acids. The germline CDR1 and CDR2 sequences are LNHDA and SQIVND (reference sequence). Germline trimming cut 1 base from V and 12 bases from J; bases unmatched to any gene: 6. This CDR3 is CASSIAETSGGTQFF. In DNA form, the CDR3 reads TGTGCCAGTAGTATAGCCGAGACTAGCGGGGGGACGCAGTTCTTC.

CDR3 sequence (DNA): TGTGCCAGCAGCTATTTACAGGGGGCTGAAGCTTTCTTT. Protein sequence: CASSYLQGAEAFF. The rearrangement joins TRBV7-3 to TRBJ1-1; 8 positions match TRBD1. The CDR3 consists of 13 residues. J was trimmed by 6 bases and V by 4 bases; bases with no gene match: 4. CDR1 is SGHTA, CDR2 FQGTGA, per germline.

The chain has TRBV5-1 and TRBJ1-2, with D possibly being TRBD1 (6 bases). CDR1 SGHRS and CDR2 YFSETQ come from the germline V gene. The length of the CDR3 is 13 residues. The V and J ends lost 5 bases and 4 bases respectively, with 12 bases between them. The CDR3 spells CASRSGVGYGYTF. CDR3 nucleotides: TGCGCCAGCAGGTCAGGGGTCGGCTATGGCTACACCTTC. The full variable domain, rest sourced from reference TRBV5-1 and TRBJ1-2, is KAGVTQTPRYLIKTRGQQVTLSCSPISGHRSVSWYQQTPGQGLQFLFEYFSETQRNKGNFPGRFSGRQFSNSRSEMNVSTLELGDSALYLCASRSGVGYGYTFGSGTRLTVV.

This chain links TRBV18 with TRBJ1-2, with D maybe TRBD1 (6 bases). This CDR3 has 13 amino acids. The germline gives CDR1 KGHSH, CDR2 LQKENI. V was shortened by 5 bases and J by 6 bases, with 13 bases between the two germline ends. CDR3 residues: CASSNDRSDGYTF. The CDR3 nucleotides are TGTGCCAGCTCAAATGACAGGAGCGATGGCTACACCTTC.

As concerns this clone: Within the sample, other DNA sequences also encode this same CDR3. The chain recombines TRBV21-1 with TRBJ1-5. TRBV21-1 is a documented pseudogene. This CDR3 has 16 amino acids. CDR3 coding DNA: TGTGCCAGCAGCAAAGTCGGCGTGCGGGGCGGTCAGCCCCAGCATTTT. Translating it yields CASSKVGVRGGQPQHF.

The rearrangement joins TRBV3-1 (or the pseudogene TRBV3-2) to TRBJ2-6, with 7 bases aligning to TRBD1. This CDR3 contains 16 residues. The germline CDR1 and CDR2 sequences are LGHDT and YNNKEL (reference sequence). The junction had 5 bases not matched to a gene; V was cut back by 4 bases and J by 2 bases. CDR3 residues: CASSRITGAGANVLTF. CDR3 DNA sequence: TGTGCCAGCAGCCGGATTACAGGGGCTGGGGCCAACGTCCTGACTTTC.

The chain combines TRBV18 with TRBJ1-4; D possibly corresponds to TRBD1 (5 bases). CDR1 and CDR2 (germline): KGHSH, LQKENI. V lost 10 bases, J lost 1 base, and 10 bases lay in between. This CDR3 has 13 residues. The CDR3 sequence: CATAQGTNEKLFF. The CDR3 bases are TGTGCCACCGCCCAGGGAACTAATGAAAAACTGTTTTTT.